These T cell receptor beta chains were read from a single sample in a study of cytomegalovirus exposure and HLA in healthy donors. The protocol was immunoSEQ multiplex PCR, while the TCRdb copy is restricted to in-frame clones and leaves out a portion. Among roughly 160,000 clones, roughly 77% were seen once, and the ten largest hold around 3.4%. What was sequenced was PBMCs. Receptors were obtained from a man in his thirties or forties in good health and CMV-seropositive. CDR3s include the opening cysteine and the closing phenylalanine or tryptophan. The D gene is left open where the match is weak. Some rows mark clone size as missing; the rest say once, few, many or name a class of expanded clone.

V gene: TRBV4-3
D gene: TRBD1
J gene: TRBJ2-3
clone size: .
CDR3 protein: CASSQHNPGTGGFTQYF
CDR3 DNA: TGCGCCAGCAGCCAACATAATCCCGGGACAGGCGGTTTTACGCAGTATTTT

V gene: TRBV10-3
D gene: TRBD1
J gene: TRBJ2-3
clone size: .
CDR3 protein: CAIRTGTSSTDTQYF
CDR3 DNA: TGTGCCATCAGGACAGGGACCTCTAGCACAGATACGCAGTATTTT

V gene: TRBV19
D gene: TRBD1
J gene: TRBJ1-2
clone size: .
CDR3 protein: CASTPRGDRGYGYTF
CDR3 DNA: TGTGCCAGTACTCCGCGGGGGGACAGGGGGTACGGCTACACCTTC

V gene: TRBV5-1
D gene: TRBD1
J gene: TRBJ1-5
clone size: .
CDR3 protein: CASSSGTDSNQPQHF
CDR3 DNA: TGCGCCAGCAGCTCAGGGACAGATAGCAATCAGCCCCAGCATTTT

V gene: TRBV5-1
D gene: .
J gene: TRBJ1-6
clone size: .
CDR3 protein: CASSLASRSPLHF
CDR3 DNA: TGCGCCAGCAGCTTGGCCAGTCGCTCACCCCTCCACTTT

V gene: TRBV27
D gene: .
J gene: TRBJ2-1
clone size: .
CDR3 protein: CASSLPGIGNEQFF
CDR3 DNA: TGTGCCAGCAGTTTACCAGGGATTGGCAATGAGCAGTTCTTC

V gene: TRBV7-3
D gene: .
J gene: TRBJ2-5
clone size: .
CDR3 protein: CASSEWGTGYQETQYF
CDR3 DNA: TGTGCCAGCAGCGAATGGGGTACGGGGTACCAAGAGACCCAGTACTTC

V gene: TRBV10-3
D gene: TRBD1
J gene: TRBJ2-2
clone size: few
CDR3 protein: CATEDRAGTGELFF
CDR3 DNA: TGTGCCACCGAAGACAGGGCGGGCACCGGGGAGCTGTTTTTT

V gene: TRBV19
D gene: .
J gene: TRBJ2-7
clone size: .
CDR3 protein: CASSIGGTYEQYF
CDR3 DNA: TGTGCCAGTAGTATTGGAGGCACCTACGAGCAGTACTTC

V gene: TRBV7-3
D gene: .
J gene: TRBJ2-2
clone size: .
CDR3 protein: CASSLIATNTGELFF
CDR3 DNA: TGTGCCAGCAGCTTAATAGCGACGAACACCGGGGAGCTGTTTTTT

V gene: TRBV2
D gene: .
J gene: TRBJ1-6
clone size: .
CDR3 protein: CASRDGGRASSYNSPLHF
CDR3 DNA: TGTGCCAGCAGGGACGGGGGGCGCGCGAGCTCCTATAATTCACCCCTCCACTTT

V gene: TRBV5-1
D gene: TRBD1
J gene: TRBJ2-1
clone size: .
CDR3 protein: CASGVGTGSGNEQFF
CDR3 DNA: TGCGCCAGCGGCGTTGGGACAGGGTCCGGCAATGAGCAGTTCTTC

V gene: TRBV7-3
D gene: TRBD1
J gene: TRBJ2-5
clone size: .
CDR3 protein: CASSLGTGKRETQYF
CDR3 DNA: TGTGCCAGCAGCCTTGGGACAGGGAAGCGAGAGACCCAGTACTTC